These 10 T cell receptor beta chains share one sample of origin, sequenced in a study of blood T cell repertoires in COVID-19. TCRdb keeps only in-frame clones here, not all; method: immunoSEQ multiplex PCR. Of about 35,000 clones listed, about four fifths are singletons. The specimen sequenced was peripheral blood. The receptors were sampled from a man at least 80 years old with active or convalescent COVID-19.

This clone was found once. This chain links TRBV29-1 with TRBJ2-3; tentatively, D is TRBD2 (5 bases). Trimming left V 4 bases short and J 4 bases short, with 21 bases between. CDR3 size: 16 residues. CDR1 SQVTM and CDR2 ANQGSEA come from the germline V gene. As DNA, the CDR3 is TGCAGCGTTGTAAGCGGTCTCCCCGGGCGTCCAGATACGCAGTATTTT. Amino acid sequence: CSVVSGLPGRPDTQYF.

This sequence joins TRBV5-4 and TRBJ2-6; 9 bases map to TRBD1. Germline V gene sequence: CDR1 SGHNT, CDR2 YYREEE (reference sequence). V shed 3 bases, J shed 4 bases, and the junction held 5 bases outside the gene matches. The CDR3 extends over 16 amino acids. The CDR3 spells CASSSGQGSGANVLTF. As DNA, the CDR3 is TGTGCCAGCAGCTCGGGACAGGGCTCAGGGGCCAACGTCCTGACTTTC.

The chain carries TRBV19 and TRBJ2-7; 9 bases map to TRBD2. CDR1 and CDR2 (germline): LNHDA, SQIVND (reference sequence). This CDR3 contains 14 residues. Losses at the gene ends were 3 bases for V and 3 bases for J; bases not matched to a gene: 3. The CDR3 region has the DNA TGTGCCAGTAGTATGCGGGAGGGCGGCTACGAGCAGTACTTC. As protein: CASSMREGGYEQYF.

V is TRBV2 and J is TRBJ1-1; TRBD1 aligns across 7 bases. Trimming took 8 bases from V and 5 from J; bases not matched to a gene: 8. The CDR3 contains 13 residues. CDR1 and CDR2 (germline): SNHLY, FYNNEI. This CDR3 is CASRPTGVTEAFF. In DNA, the CDR3 is TGTGCCAGCCGACCAACAGGGGTTACTGAAGCTTTCTTT.

V and J are TRBV6-5 and TRBJ1-1; a possible D gene is TRBD1 (5 bases). Germline CDR1 and CDR2: MNHEY and SVGAGI. The V end was cut by 5 bases, the J end by 5 bases, with 18 bases between. The CDR3 spans 15 residues. CDR3 region: CASSPRGGGRTEAFF. The CDR3 DNA sequence: TGTGCCAGCAGTCCTCGGGGCGGGGGTAGGACTGAAGCTTTCTTT.

The rearrangement uses TRBV5-6 and TRBJ2-1, with a tentative D call TRBD1 (5 bases). Between the trimmed V and J ends, which lost 0 bases and 9 bases, there was a span of 10 bases. The CDR3 loop spans 13 amino acids. From germline, CDR1 is SGHDT and CDR2 YYEEEE. The CDR3: CASSLVRAGEQFF. CDR3 DNA sequence: TGTGCCAGCAGCTTGGTCAGGGCCGGTGAGCAGTTCTTC.

The sample holds one count of this clone. The V call is TRBV6-1, the J call TRBJ2-3; D gene unclear. The ends were cut back, 9 bases at V and 3 bases at J, with 7 bases in the middle. The CDR3 length is 11 residues. Germline CDR1 is MNHNS and CDR2 is SASEGT. The CDR3 nucleotides are TGTGCCAGTACCGGGACAGATACGCAGTATTTT. It encodes CASTGTDTQYF.

The V gene is TRBV4-1, the J gene TRBJ2-5; possibly TRBD2 for D (5 bases). The CDR3 consists of 15 residues. Between the trimmed V and J ends, which lost 4 bases and 7 bases, there was a span of 19 bases. Germline lookup yields CDR1 MGHRA and CDR2 YSYEKL. CDR3 loop: CASSRERRGIRTQYF. DNA for the CDR3: TGCGCCAGCAGCCGAGAAAGGAGAGGGATTCGGACCCAGTACTTC.

The rearrangement links TRBV19 to TRBJ2-1; 12 positions match TRBD1. Germline CDR1 LNHDA, CDR2 SQIVND (reference sequence). V lost 5 bases, J lost 7 bases, and 6 bases stayed unmatched. There are 15 residues in the CDR3. The CDR3 coding sequence is TGTGCCAGTAGTCCGGGACAGGGGGCGCATAATGAGCAGTTCTTC. Its translation is CASSPGQGAHNEQFF.

The chain uses TRBV4-1 and TRBJ2-7; 10 bases fit TRBD1. Per germline, CDR1 MGHRA and CDR2 YSYEKL. This CDR3 is 15 amino acids long. V shed 4 bases and J 6 bases; nucleotides not matched to a gene: 9. This chain's CDR3 is CASSLSGTGVSEQYF. The CDR3 DNA sequence: TGCGCCAGCAGCCTCTCCGGGACAGGGGTTTCCGAGCAGTACTTC.